This TCR beta chain was captured by sequencing in a study of blood T cell repertoires in COVID-19 (dated by TCRdb to about 2020). As for the study more broadly: The collaborator samples originated in the United States, Italy and Spain and spanned the acute and convalescent phases of COVID-19. The dataset comprised deeply sampled blood TCRbeta repertoires from subjects exposed to, actively infected with, or recovered from COVID-19. The repertoires were made available in a free public database intended to serve as a resource for research on the immune response to SARS-CoV-2. The prospective study material was composed of cDNA or gDNA derived from T cells, B-cell-depleted T cells, or PBMCs. Sample metadata almost always included a de-identified subject ID, COVID-19 status, age in years and sex. The samples were drawn from two sources: the first 160 participants of the ongoing ImmuneRACE study, and about 1,300 subjects contributed by 6 global collaborators. Where available, HLA class I and class II types were taken from metadata supplied by the sample provider and were not determined by assay-based typing. The paper's findings and limits, for the study overall: How much clinical and demographic metadata was included differed by source and by participant, and the metadata was provided uncurated.

TCRbeta CDR3 regions were amplified from genomic DNA by means of the immunoSEQ Assay, a bias-controlled multiplex PCR. Processing in the source paper ran as follows. The number of nucleated cells in each sample was estimated by amplification of reference gene primers within the assay. To quantify the absolute abundance of each unique TCRbeta CDR3 rearrangement, sequence reads were collapsed and filtered. For each sample, productive Simpson clonality was calculated as the square root of Simpson's diversity index across productive rearrangements. TCRdb stores this immuneACCESS table with in-frame sequences only. Part of the clones is absent; in the studies checked, under half of the shortfall reflects unresolved V genes, and no reason is known for the rest. V and J calls and clone size follow that table, whereas D and trimming were derived from the DNA. In this sample the table shows under 250,000 clones, around 88% of which occur a single time. The ten largest clones represent over 9% of the sample.

Points on this clone: Its target antigen remains unknown. Within one base of it there is no much larger clone, and no base qualities were kept.

The germline V gene yields SGHDT for CDR1 and YYEEEE for CDR2. V loses 4 bases at its end and J loses 2 bases; junction bases beyond the gene matches: 3. The CDR3, from cysteine to phenylalanine, totals 14 residues. This entry keeps only the CDR3 DNA: 42 bases, framed from base 1. Collaborating institutions collected whole blood in K2EDTA tubes following their own protocols. For TCRbeta analysis, collaborators shipped samples as frozen whole blood, isolated PBMCs, or DNA extracted from either of those sample types. The receptor was derived from a man older than 75 with acute or convalescent COVID-19. The V gene is TRBV5-6 and the J gene is TRBJ1-5; the central 7 bases match TRBD1. The sample was peripheral blood. The nucleotide sequence is TGTGCCAGCAGCGACGGACAGGGCAATCAGCCCCAGCATTTT. The translation is CASSDGQGNQPQHF.